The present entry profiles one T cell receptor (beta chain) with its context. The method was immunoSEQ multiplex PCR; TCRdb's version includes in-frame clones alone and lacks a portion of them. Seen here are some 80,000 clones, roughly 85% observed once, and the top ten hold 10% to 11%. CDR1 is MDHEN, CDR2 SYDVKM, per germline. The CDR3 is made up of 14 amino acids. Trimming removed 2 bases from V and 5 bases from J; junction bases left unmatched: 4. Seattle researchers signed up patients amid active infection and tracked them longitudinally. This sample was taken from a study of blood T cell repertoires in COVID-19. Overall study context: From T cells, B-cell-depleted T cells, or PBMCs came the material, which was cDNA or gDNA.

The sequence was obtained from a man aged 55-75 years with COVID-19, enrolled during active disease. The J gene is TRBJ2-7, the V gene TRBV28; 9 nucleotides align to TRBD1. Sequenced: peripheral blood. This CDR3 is CASSLVQGADEQYF. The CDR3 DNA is TGTGCCAGCAGTTTAGTACAGGGGGCCGACGAGCAGTACTTC.